This entry lists 16 T cell receptor beta chains sequenced from one sample in a study of T-cell reconstitution after alpha-beta-depleted transplantation in children. Unique molecular identifiers were used to barcode this TCRbeta library. TCRdb redid the calling of the PCR reads with MiXCR, one entry per CDR3 protein. The sample lists just over 200,000 distinct CDR3 sequences; 7.5% to 9.5% were seen once. This specimen was PBMCs, mostly from graft donor cells, taken 360 days after TCRalphabeta/CD19-depleted stem cell transplant. The receptors were gathered from a male patient aged 2 to 10 who had a stem cell transplant for acute myeloid leukemia, so the T cells may come from the graft donor.

As to this clonotype: An end of the junction differs from the germline gene, which may be a read error. The chain recombines TRBV24-1 with TRBJ1-1; D gene ambiguous. Germline CDR1 KGHDR, CDR2 SFDVKD. CDR3 length: 18 residues. CDR3 loop: CGTFDLGLERQSNTEAFF. The CDR3 DNA reads as TGTGGCACCTTTGATTTAGGTTTAGAACGACAAAGCAACACTGAAGCTTTCTTT.

The table lists this clonotype with a count of one. CDR3 protein: CASSLGGTIGGTYEQYV. The CDR3 nucleotides are TGTGCCAGCAGTTTAGGGGGGACAATCGGGGGAACCTACGAGCAGTACGTC. The rearrangement uses TRBV12-3 or TRBV12-4 and TRBJ2-7; the D gene could be TRBD1 or TRBD2 (6 bases each). Trimming took 1 base from V and 2 from J, leaving 18 bases between them. This CDR3 region has 17 residues.

Only a few counts were recorded for this clonotype. The chain employs TRBV12-3 or TRBV12-4 and TRBJ2-1; TRBD1 matches 12 bases. V dropped 6 bases and J dropped 16; count of bases not matched to a gene: 7. CDR3 length equals 12 residues. CDR3 DNA sequence: TGTGCCAGCAGCCTCGCGGGACAGGGGGCTTTCTTC. Translation gives CASSLAGQGAFF.

This clonotype was seen more than once but under ten times. V gene TRBV29-1 combines with J gene TRBJ2-5; a possible D gene is TRBD1 (5 bases). This CDR3 spans 12 amino acids. Between the trimmed V and J ends, which lost 5 bases and 3 bases, there was a span of 10 bases. CDR1 is SQVTM and CDR2 is ANQGSEA in the germline V gene. The CDR3, as DNA: TGCAGCGTTAGGGTCAGGGAAGAGACCCAGTACTTC. It specifies CSVRVREETQYF.

This clonotype has ten or more counts. This chain uses TRBV6-4 with TRBJ2-2; 8 bases agree with TRBD1. The germline V gene has CDR1 MRHNA and CDR2 SNTAGT. The CDR3 is 15 residues long. V was clipped by 5 bases and J by 7 bases; unmatched bases: 9. CDR3 coding DNA: TGTGCCAGCAGTCCTGGACAGGGACCCATCGGGGAGCTGTTTTTT. This sequence encodes CASSPGQGPIGELFF.

This clonotype was detected only a few times. This chain uses TRBV5-5 with TRBJ1-1; D unresolved. The V gene lost 3 bases and the J gene lost 4 bases, with 13 bases spanning the gap. CDR3 length equals 14 residues. Germline loops: CDR1 SGHKS, CDR2 YYEKEE (reference sequence). The CDR3 nucleotides read TGTGCCAGCAGCTACACGGGGTTCGGCACTGAAGCTTTCTTT. It translates to CASSYTGFGTEAFF.

This clonotype has a handful of counts. This sequence joins TRBV18 and TRBJ2-3; D might be TRBD2 (6 bases). The germline V gene encodes CDR1 KGHSH and CDR2 LQKENI. Trimming pared 2 bases from V and 4 bases from J, leaving 16 bases between. CDR3 length: 16 amino acids. CDR3 region: CASSPFIGSVSDTQYF. The CDR3 DNA reads as TGTGCCAGCTCACCATTTATCGGGAGCGTCTCAGATACGCAGTATTTT. Together with reference TRBV18 and TRBJ2-3, the CDR3 gives the full variable domain: NAGVMQNPRHLVRRRGQEARLRCSPMKGHSHVYWYRQLPEEGLKFMVYLQKENIIDESGMPKERFSAEFPKEGPSILRIQQVVRGDSAAYFCASSPFIGSVSDTQYFGPGTRLTVL.

This clonotype showed up many times. V is TRBV5-1 and J is TRBJ2-5, with 10 bases that match TRBD2. Germline loops: CDR1 SGHRS, CDR2 YFSETQ. This CDR3 spans 15 amino acids. With V trimmed by 4 bases and J by 5 bases, 8 bases remained unmatched. The DNA of the CDR3 is TGCGCCAGCAGCCGCACTAGCGGGATAGGTGAGACCCAGTACTTC. Translating it yields CASSRTSGIGETQYF.

This clonotype was recorded many times. The chain recombines TRBV6-5 with TRBJ2-6; D might be TRBD2 (5 bases). From germline, CDR1 is MNHEY and CDR2 SVGAGI. The CDR3 is made up of 17 amino acids. With 4 bases removed from V and 0 bases from J, the gap between germline ends came to 13 bases. CDR3 DNA sequence: TGTGCCAGCAGTTTAGGACTCCTTAGCTCTGGGGCCAACGTCCTGACTTTC. Translated: CASSLGLLSSGANVLTF.

This clonotype has at least ten counts. The chain is built from TRBV10-3 and TRBJ2-3, with 8 bases lining up with TRBD2. V shed 0 bases and J 0 bases; nucleotides not matched to a gene: 8. The CDR3 loop spans 18 amino acids. Germline assignment: CDR1 ENHRY and CDR2 SYGVKD. The CDR3 nucleotides read TGTGCCATCAGTGAGTCGAATCCTAGCGGGCTTAGCACAGATACGCAGTATTTT. Its translation: CAISESNPSGLSTDTQYF.

Many counts were recorded for this clonotype. The chain uses TRBV7-6 and TRBJ2-1; D perhaps matches TRBD2 (6 bases). The CDR3 extends over 16 amino acids. V dropped 4 bases and J dropped 4 bases, with 17 bases sitting between them. CDR1 SGHVS and CDR2 FNYEAQ come from the germline V gene. DNA of the CDR3: TGTGCCAGCAGCTCACTAGCCGGGACGGAATACAATGAGCAGTTCTTC. The encoded protein is CASSSLAGTEYNEQFF.

This chain uses TRBV20-1 with TRBJ1-2, with TRBD1 as a possible D gene (6 bases). The CDR3 totals 16 residues. Germline CDR1 and CDR2: DFQATT and SNEGSKA (reference sequence). Trimming removed 0 bases from V and 0 bases from J, with 14 bases in between. In DNA form, the CDR3 reads TGCAGTGCTAGAGATCATGGGGGGGCGGCTAACTATGGCTACACCTTC. Its translation: CSARDHGGAANYGYTF.

This clonotype was picked up a small number of times. The V call is TRBV12-3 or TRBV12-4, the J call TRBJ2-2; D call uncertain. V was trimmed by 5 bases and J by 2 bases, leaving 9 bases between them. The CDR3 has 14 amino acids. CDR3 in amino acids: CASSPAFNTGELFF. CDR3 bases: TGTGCCAGCAGTCCTGCTTTTAACACCGGGGAGCTGTTTTTT.

This clonotype occurred a few times. This rearrangement joins TRBV10-3 to TRBJ2-7; 8 bases align to TRBD2. The length of the CDR3 is 14 residues. V lost 4 bases and J lost 6; bases outside the gene matches: 8. Germline loops: CDR1 ENHRY, CDR2 SYGVKD. This chain's CDR3 is CAISVGREVSEQYF. DNA of the CDR3: TGTGCCATCAGTGTCGGGCGGGAGGTATCCGAGCAGTACTTC.

At least ten counts were recorded for this clonotype. The chain is built from TRBV25-1 and TRBJ2-7, with TRBD1 as a possible D gene (5 bases). V gave up 3 bases and J gave up 3 bases, with 15 bases separating them. The CDR3 is made up of 15 amino acids. CDR1 is MGHDK, CDR2 SYGVNS, per germline. CDR3 sequence reads: CASSDRAHSYYEQYF. The DNA for the CDR3 is TGTGCCAGCAGTGACAGGGCCCACAGTTACTACGAGCAGTACTTC.

At least ten counts were recorded for this clonotype. The chain recombines TRBV12-3 or TRBV12-4 with TRBJ2-2, with 8 nucleotides matching TRBD1. The CDR3 sequence is 17 residues long. V was clipped by 4 bases and J by 7 bases; unmatched bases: 14. Here the CDR3 DNA reads TGTGCCAGCAGTTCGTCCCGGGACAGGAGTTTTTACGGGGAGCTGTTTTTT. This encodes CASSSSRDRSFYGELFF.